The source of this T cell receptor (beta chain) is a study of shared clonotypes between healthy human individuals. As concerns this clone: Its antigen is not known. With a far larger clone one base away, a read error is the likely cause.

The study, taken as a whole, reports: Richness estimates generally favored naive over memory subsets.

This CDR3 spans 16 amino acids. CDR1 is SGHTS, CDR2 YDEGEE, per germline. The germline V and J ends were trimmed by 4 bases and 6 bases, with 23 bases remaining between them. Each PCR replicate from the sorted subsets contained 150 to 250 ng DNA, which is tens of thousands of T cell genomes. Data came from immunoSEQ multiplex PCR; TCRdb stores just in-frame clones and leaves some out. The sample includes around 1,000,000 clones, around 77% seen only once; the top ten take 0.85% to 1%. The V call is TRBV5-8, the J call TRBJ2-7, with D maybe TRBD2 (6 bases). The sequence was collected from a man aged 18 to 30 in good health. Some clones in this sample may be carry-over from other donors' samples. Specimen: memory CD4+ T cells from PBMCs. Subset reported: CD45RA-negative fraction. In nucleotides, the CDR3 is TGTGCCAGCAGCCAGGGATTATCGGGACTCCGGGCCGAGCAGTACTTC. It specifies CASSQGLSGLRAEQYF.